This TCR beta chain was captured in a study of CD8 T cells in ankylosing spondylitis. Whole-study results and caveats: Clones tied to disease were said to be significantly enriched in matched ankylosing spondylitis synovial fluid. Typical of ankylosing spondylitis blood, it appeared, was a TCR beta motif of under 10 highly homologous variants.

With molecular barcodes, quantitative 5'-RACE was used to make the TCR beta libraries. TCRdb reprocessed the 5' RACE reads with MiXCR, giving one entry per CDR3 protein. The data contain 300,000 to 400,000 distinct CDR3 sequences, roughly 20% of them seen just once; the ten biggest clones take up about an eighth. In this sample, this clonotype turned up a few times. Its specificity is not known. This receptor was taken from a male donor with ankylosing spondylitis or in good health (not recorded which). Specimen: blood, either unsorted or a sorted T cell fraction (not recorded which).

CDR3 sequence: CASSWEEEDTQYF. The CDR3 nucleotides read TGTGCCAGCAGCTGGGAGGAGGAAGATACGCAGTATTTT. V usage is TRBV7-9 and J usage is TRBJ2-3; TRBD2 is a possible D gene (6 bases). The CDR3 covers 13 residues. From germline, CDR1 is SEHNR and CDR2 FQNEAQ (reference sequence). V gave up 4 bases and J gave up 5 bases, with 10 bases separating them.